A selection of T cell receptor beta chains follows, all from one sample in a study of blood T cell repertoires in COVID-19. Only in-frame clones appear in the TCRdb table, and some are missing; sequencing was by immunoSEQ multiplex PCR. The table records around 160,000 clones, 85% to 95% of them present only once. The sequenced sample consisted of peripheral blood. The receptor set was obtained from a woman aged 55-70 years with COVID-19, enrolled during active disease. The CDR3 runs from the conserved cysteine through the conserved F or W. Fields, in order: V gene, J gene, CDR3 protein.

v_gene: TRBV5-6
j_gene: TRBJ1-2
CDR3aa: CASTSGGVVLYGYTF

v_gene: TRBV10-3
j_gene: TRBJ1-5
CDR3aa: CAISESVIGQQPQHF

v_gene: TRBV6-5
j_gene: TRBJ1-3
CDR3aa: CASGSMRPSSGNTIYF

v_gene: TRBV15
j_gene: TRBJ2-6
CDR3aa: CATSRLPGGANVLTF

v_gene: TRBV7-2
j_gene: TRBJ2-5
CDR3aa: CASSLAAGGMETQYF

v_gene: TRBV3-1/TRBV3-2
j_gene: TRBJ2-5
CDR3aa: CASSSRLLQETQYF

v_gene: TRBV18
j_gene: TRBJ2-2
CDR3aa: CASSPPTTANTGELFF

v_gene: TRBV6-5
j_gene: TRBJ1-6
CDR3aa: CASSYLGQGNNSPLHF

v_gene: TRBV7-2
j_gene: TRBJ2-3
CDR3aa: CASSLPSTDTQYF

v_gene: TRBV24-1
j_gene: TRBJ1-2
CDR3aa: CATSDLPGQTPYGYTF

v_gene: TRBV6-7
j_gene: TRBJ1-1
CDR3aa: CASNYFGNTEAFF

v_gene: TRBV4-1
j_gene: TRBJ2-1
CDR3aa: CASMGSPYNEQFF

v_gene: TRBV12-3/TRBV12-4
j_gene: TRBJ2-7
CDR3aa: CASSLLGAAEQYF

v_gene: TRBV3-1/TRBV3-2
j_gene: TRBJ1-4
CDR3aa: CASSQNVAESREKLFF

v_gene: TRBV11-1
j_gene: TRBJ2-1
CDR3aa: CASSLAPGQGSRNEQFF

v_gene: TRBV14
j_gene: TRBJ1-1
CDR3aa: CASSQVQGNTEAFF

v_gene: TRBV11-2
j_gene: TRBJ1-2
CDR3aa: CASNDLGGRYGYTF

v_gene: TRBV4-1
j_gene: TRBJ2-1
CDR3aa: CASSSGSSYNEQFF

v_gene: TRBV9
j_gene: TRBJ1-2
CDR3aa: CASSDTGNGYTF

v_gene: TRBV5-4
j_gene: TRBJ1-2
CDR3aa: CASSPGDQLYGYTF

v_gene: TRBV19
j_gene: TRBJ1-1
CDR3aa: CASSIGGSYAEAFF

v_gene: TRBV9
j_gene: TRBJ1-1
CDR3aa: CASSGATGAAEAFF

v_gene: TRBV5-4
j_gene: TRBJ1-4
CDR3aa: CASSVDRGLQKLFF

v_gene: TRBV4-3
j_gene: TRBJ2-7
CDR3aa: CASSQGRGPYEQYF

v_gene: TRBV25-1
j_gene: TRBJ1-2
CDR3aa: CASSRAGGLYGYTF